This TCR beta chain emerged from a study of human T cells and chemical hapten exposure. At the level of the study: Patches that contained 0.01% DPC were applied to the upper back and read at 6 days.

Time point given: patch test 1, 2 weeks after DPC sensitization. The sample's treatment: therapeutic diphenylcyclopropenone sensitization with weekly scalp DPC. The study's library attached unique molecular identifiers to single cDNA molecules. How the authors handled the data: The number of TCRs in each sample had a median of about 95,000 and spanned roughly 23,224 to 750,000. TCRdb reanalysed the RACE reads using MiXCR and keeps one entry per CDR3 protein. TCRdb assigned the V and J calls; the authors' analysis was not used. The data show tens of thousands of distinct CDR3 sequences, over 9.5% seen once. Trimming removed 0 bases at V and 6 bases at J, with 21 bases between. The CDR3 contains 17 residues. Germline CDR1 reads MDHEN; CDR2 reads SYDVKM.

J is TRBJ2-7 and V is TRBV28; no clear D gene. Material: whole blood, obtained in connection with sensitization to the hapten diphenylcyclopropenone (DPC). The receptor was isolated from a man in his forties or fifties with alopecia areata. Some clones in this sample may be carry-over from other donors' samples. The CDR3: CASSLWDRLRPVSEQYF. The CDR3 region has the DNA TGTGCCAGCAGTTTATGGGATCGACTTCGCCCCGTTTCCGAGCAGTACTTC.